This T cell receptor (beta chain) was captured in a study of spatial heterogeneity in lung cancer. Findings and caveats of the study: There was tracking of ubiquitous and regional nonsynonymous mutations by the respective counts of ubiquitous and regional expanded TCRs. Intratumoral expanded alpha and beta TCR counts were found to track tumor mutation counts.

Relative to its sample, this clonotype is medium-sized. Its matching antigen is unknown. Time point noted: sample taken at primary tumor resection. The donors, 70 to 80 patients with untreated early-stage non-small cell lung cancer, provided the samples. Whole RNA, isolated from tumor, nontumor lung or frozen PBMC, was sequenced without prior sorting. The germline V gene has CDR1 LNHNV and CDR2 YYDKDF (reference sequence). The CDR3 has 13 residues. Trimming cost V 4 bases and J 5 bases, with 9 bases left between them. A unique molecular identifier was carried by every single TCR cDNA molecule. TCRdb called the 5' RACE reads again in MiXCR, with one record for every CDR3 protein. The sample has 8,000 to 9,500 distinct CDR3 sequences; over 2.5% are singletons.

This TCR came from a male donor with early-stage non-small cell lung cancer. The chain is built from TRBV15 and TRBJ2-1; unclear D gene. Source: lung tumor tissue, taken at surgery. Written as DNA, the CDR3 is TGTGCCACCAGCACGGTACCGCACAATGAGCAGTTCTTC. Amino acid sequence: CATSTVPHNEQFF.